The present TCR beta chain was sequenced within a study of blood T cells in healthy people across ages. Study-level results: Age showed a roughly linear inverse relationship with TCR beta diversity per million T cells. Versus aged donors, long-lived donors had higher diversity and more naive CD4+ cells.

The donors, all healthy, were Caucasians living in Russia, aged about 6 to 95. The study isolated at least 6 million PBMCs from each sample. With 5 bases removed from V and 4 bases from J, the gap between germline ends came to 15 bases. Germline V lookup: CDR1 SGHTA, CDR2 FQGNSA. CDR3 length equals 15 residues. Alongside a J-beta primer mix, a sample-barcoded 5' primer served in a second PCR lasting roughly 7 to 11 cycles. TCRdb reprocessed the 5' RACE reads with MiXCR, giving one entry per CDR3 protein. The data show hundreds of thousands of distinct CDR3 sequences, 43% seen once. This clonotype appeared a few times. Antigen: not known.

The sequence was obtained from an older woman in good health. The chain has TRBV7-2 and TRBJ1-5; D unresolved. The specimen sequenced was blood. The CDR3 DNA reads as TGTGCCAGCAGCGCTGGGCTGGCGGGTAATCAGCCCCAGCATTTT. It is translated as CASSAGLAGNQPQHF.